This T cell receptor (beta chain) was captured in a study of blood T cell repertoires in COVID-19. Across the whole study: Sites across the United States, Italy and Spain contributed samples from acute and convalescent COVID-19. PBMCs, B-cell-depleted T cells, or T cells provided the cDNA or gDNA that made up the material.

In the original analysis: Using reference gene primer amplification, nucleated cell counts were estimated. Generated by immunoSEQ multiplex PCR, the TCRdb table keeps only in-frame clones and is missing some. The DNA gave D and trimming, while V, J and clone size come from that table. The sample includes 90,000 to 140,000 clones, roughly 85% of them seen just once. This clonotype was obtained from a man aged 50 to 60 with acute or convalescent COVID-19. Sequenced: peripheral blood.

The CDR3 nucleotides are TGTGCCTGGAGTACCGCTCTAAACAGTGCAACTAATGAAAAACTGTTTTTT. It translates to CAWSTALNSATNEKLFF. The J gene is TRBJ1-4, the V gene TRBV30; D gene unclear. The germline V gene has CDR1 GTSNPN and CDR2 SVGIG (reference sequence). The CDR3 is 17 amino acids. Trimming left V 2 bases short and J 0 bases short, with 16 bases between.